What follows are 24 T cell receptor beta chains derived from one specimen sequenced in a study of CD8 T cells in Susac syndrome (dated by TCRdb to the late 2010s). The library was generated by the immunoSEQ multiplex PCR assay. RNA was extracted using the RNeasy kit, and about 0.45 to 1 ug of the RNA was reverse transcribed with random hexamers. TCRdb redid the processing of the public reads, applying fastp at Q25 and MiXCR, and retained in-frame beta chains. Each entry merges the rows of one CDR3 protein and shows their most common DNA and genes. The sample table records around 85,000 distinct CDR3 sequences; around 95% of these occur just once. 0.4% to 0.5% of the sample rests with the top ten. Sequences were obtained from CD8+ T cells from PBMCs. All receptors come from a human donor with Susac syndrome.

This clonotype was picked up one time. This chain links TRBV4-3 with TRBJ2-7; D unclear. Trimming took off 4 bases at V and 6 bases at J, with 22 bases between the two ends. This CDR3 is 16 amino acids long. Germline CDR1 reads LGHNA; CDR2 reads YSLEER. CDR3 sequence (DNA): TGCGCCAGCAGCCCGAGCGCCTTTCCTGGGCCATCCGAGCAGTACTTC. Translation: CASSPSAFPGPSEQYF.

The chain combines TRBV10-3 with TRBJ2-7; D is undetermined. This CDR3 comprises 11 residues. The V gene's germline CDR1 is ENHRY and CDR2 SYGVKD. V lost 0 bases to trimming and J lost 5 bases, with 2 bases between them. In nucleotides, the CDR3 is TGTGCCATCAGTGAGTCCCACGAGCAGTACTTC. Its translation is CAISESHEQYF.

The CDR3 DNA sequence: TGTGCCACCAGCCCAATGGGGGGATCCAATGAGCAGTTCTTC. Translation gives CATSPMGGSNEQFF. The J gene is TRBJ2-1, the V gene TRBV24-1, with D tentatively TRBD2 (6 bases). From germline, CDR1 is KGHDR and CDR2 SFDVKD. V lost 7 bases to trimming and J lost 6 bases, with 15 bases between them. CDR3 length equals 14 residues.

A single count supports this clonotype. The V call is TRBV4-1, the J call TRBJ2-1; 10 positions agree with TRBD2. The V gene end was trimmed by 0 bases and the J gene end by 4 bases; junction bases not matched to a gene: 6. Germline CDR1 MGHRA, CDR2 YSYEKL. The CDR3 runs 17 residues. The CDR3 sequence is CASSQDASGSGYNEQFF. In DNA, the CDR3 is TGCGCCAGCAGCCAAGATGCTAGCGGGAGTGGGTACAATGAGCAGTTCTTC.

CDR3 loop: CASSQGQGLNTEAFF. CDR3 coding DNA: TGCGCCAGCAGCCAAGGGCAGGGCTTGAACACTGAAGCTTTCTTT. The rearrangement links TRBV4-1 to TRBJ1-1; D perhaps matches TRBD1 (5 bases). Looked up from germline, CDR1 is MGHRA and CDR2 is YSYEKL. V dropped 1 base and J dropped 0 bases, with 9 bases sitting between them. CDR3 length: 15 amino acids.

CDR3 sequence: CASSIEVTDTQYF. The CDR3 DNA follows: TGTGCCAGCAGCATAGAGGTCACAGATACGCAGTATTTT. V usage is TRBV6-1 and J usage is TRBJ2-3; no clear D. Per germline, CDR1 MNHNS and CDR2 SASEGT. This CDR3 comprises 13 residues. Between the trimmed V and J ends, which lost 6 bases and 2 bases, there was a span of 9 bases.

The rearrangement uses TRBV9 and TRBJ2-2; the match to TRBD2 covers 9 bases. The germline CDR1 and CDR2 sequences are SGDLS and YYNGEE. The CDR3 extends over 15 amino acids. After removal of 3 bases from V and 7 bases from J, the junction contained 7 bases not matched to a gene. The chain's CDR3 is CASSGLAGLGGELFF. Written as DNA, the CDR3 is TGTGCCAGCAGCGGCCTAGCGGGACTGGGCGGGGAGCTGTTTTTT.

This clonotype was detected only once. The chain carries TRBV5-6 and TRBJ1-5; TRBD1 agrees at 9 bases. Losses at the gene ends were 4 bases for V and 6 bases for J; bases not matched to a gene: 8. The length of the CDR3 is 15 residues. Germline V gene sequence: CDR1 SGHDT, CDR2 YYEEEE. The CDR3 sequence is CASSPGQGRGQPQHF. In nucleotides, the CDR3 is TGTGCCAGCAGCCCTGGACAGGGGAGGGGTCAGCCCCAGCATTTT.

The rearrangement links TRBV6-2 or TRBV6-3 to TRBJ2-5; 8 bases fit TRBD2. The CDR3 totals 17 residues. The V gene's germline CDR1 is MNHEY and CDR2 SVGEGT. With 2 bases clipped from V and 4 bases from J, the junction kept 12 bases outside the gene matches. The CDR3 DNA sequence: TGTGCCAGCAGTTACAGAGCGGGAGTCCCCGAGGGAGAGACCCAGTACTTC. It is translated as CASSYRAGVPEGETQYF.

The V call is TRBV3-1, the J call TRBJ1-3, with D possibly matching TRBD1 (5 bases). Germline V gives CDR1 LGHDT, CDR2 YNNKEL (reference sequence). Trimming left V 4 bases short and J 4 bases short, with 14 bases between. This CDR3 has 15 residues. In DNA, the CDR3 is TGTGCCAGCAGCCCGGGGGTTACGTCCGGAAACACCATATATTTT. Translation: CASSPGVTSGNTIYF. Full variable domain (rest looked up from reference TRBV3-1 and TRBJ1-3): DTAVSQTPKYLVTQMGNDKSIKCEQNLGHDTMYWYKQDSKKFLKIMFSYNNKELIINETVPNRFSPKSPDKAHLNLHINSLELGDSAVYFCASSPGVTSGNTIYFGEGSWLTVV.

This chain links TRBV5-1 with TRBJ2-1; D gene ambiguous. V lost 1 base and J lost 7, with 3 bases in between. Per the germline V gene, CDR1 is SGHRS and CDR2 is YFSETQ. The CDR3 loop spans 11 amino acids. The CDR3 sequence is CASSLINEQFF. In nucleotides, the CDR3 is TGCGCCAGCAGCTTGATAAATGAGCAGTTCTTC. Combining the CDR3 with reference TRBV5-1 and TRBJ2-1 gives the whole variable domain KAGVTQTPRYLIKTRGQQVTLSCSPISGHRSVSWYQQTPGQGLQFLFEYFSETQRNKGNFPGRFSGRQFSNSRSEMNVSTLELGDSALYLCASSLINEQFFGPGTRLTVL.

This clonotype has a single count. V usage is TRBV29-1 and J usage is TRBJ1-1, with D uncertain. V lost 3 bases and J 0 bases, leaving 14 bases between the germline ends. This CDR3 contains 15 residues. Germline CDR1 is SQVTM and CDR2 is ANQGSEA. The CDR3 DNA reads as TGCAGCGTTGAGGAGGCAACCGGGTTGAACACTGAAGCTTTCTTT. Amino acid sequence: CSVEEATGLNTEAFF.

The chain joins TRBV30 to TRBJ2-7; D gene uncertain. V was pared by 0 bases and J by 2 bases, with 8 bases between. Germline V gene lookup returns CDR1 GTSNPN and CDR2 SVGIG (reference sequence). This CDR3 has 13 amino acids. CDR3 sequence: CAWSVSHTYEQYF. In nucleotides, the CDR3 is TGTGCCTGGAGTGTATCGCACACCTACGAGCAGTACTTC.

This clonotype has only one observation. The chain is built from TRBV30 and TRBJ2-3, with unresolved D. The V end was cut by 7 bases, the J end by 6 bases, with 11 bases between. The CDR3 is 11 residues long. Germline CDR1 GTSNPN, CDR2 SVGIG (reference sequence). The CDR3 region is CAFYHGDTQYF. CDR3 DNA sequence: TGTGCCTTCTACCACGGGGATACGCAGTATTTT.

This clonotype was counted between two and nine times. The CDR3 sequence: CAWSPMGGELFF. CDR3 nucleotides: TGTGCCTGGAGTCCCATGGGCGGGGAGCTGTTTTTT. The rearrangement joins TRBV30 to TRBJ2-2; D is unclear. CDR1 is GTSNPN, CDR2 SVGIG, per germline (reference sequence). The CDR3 extends over 12 amino acids. V gave up 2 bases and J gave up 7 bases, with 8 bases separating them.

CDR3: CASSEHRGPDYGYTF. CDR3 nucleotides: TGTGCCAGCAGCGAGCACAGGGGGCCAGACTATGGCTACACCTTC. The chain uses TRBV9 and TRBJ1-2, with 9 bases aligning to TRBD1. The V gene's germline CDR1 is SGDLS and CDR2 YYNGEE. Losses at the gene ends were 3 bases for V and 3 bases for J; bases not matched to a gene: 6. The CDR3 length is 15 residues.

This rearrangement joins TRBV30 to TRBJ2-3; TRBD2 aligns across 11 bases. The CDR3 has 15 amino acids. Trimming cost V 2 bases and J 4 bases; bases outside gene matches: 5. In germline, CDR1 is GTSNPN, CDR2 SVGIG (reference sequence). CDR3 nucleotide sequence: TGTGCCTGGAGTCTAGCGGGAGGTCTGGCAGATACGCAGTATTTT. It yields the protein CAWSLAGGLADTQYF.

The V gene is TRBV20-1, the J gene TRBJ2-3; 7 positions match TRBD2. The V gene's germline CDR1 is DFQATT and CDR2 SNEGSKA (reference sequence). The length of the CDR3 is 16 residues. Unmatched junction bases numbered 11, after V lost 3 bases and J lost 2 bases. The CDR3 DNA is TGCAGTGCTAGTCCGATAGCGGGTAAAAACACAGATACGCAGTATTTT. This codes for CSASPIAGKNTDTQYF.

J is TRBJ2-7 and V is TRBV29-1; TRBD1 matches 7 bases. V lost 6 bases and J lost 0; bases outside the gene matches: 11. Germline loops: CDR1 SQVTM, CDR2 ANQGSEA. CDR3 size: 15 residues. CDR3 sequence: CSVDNYRGGSYEQYF. The CDR3 region has the DNA TGCAGCGTCGATAACTACAGGGGTGGCTCCTACGAGCAGTACTTC.

This chain joins TRBV20-1 and TRBJ1-3, with D perhaps matching TRBD1 (6 bases). CDR3 size: 11 residues. V was clipped by 5 bases and J by 4 bases, with 6 bases between them. Looked up from germline, CDR1 is DFQATT and CDR2 is SNEGSKA (reference sequence). Here the CDR3 DNA reads TGCAGTGCTGGGACAGGAAACACCATATATTTT. Translated: CSAGTGNTIYF.

V and J are TRBV4-1 and TRBJ2-3; D might be TRBD2 (6 bases). V dropped 9 bases and J dropped 6 bases, with 10 bases sitting between them. Germline V lookup: CDR1 MGHRA, CDR2 YSYEKL. This CDR3 has 11 amino acids. CDR3 sequence: CASAGIDTQYF. CDR3 DNA sequence: TGCGCCAGTGCGGGAATTGATACGCAGTATTTT.

The J gene is TRBJ2-5, the V gene TRBV10-3; 12 nucleotides align to TRBD2. Germline V gene lookup returns CDR1 ENHRY and CDR2 SYGVKD. V was pared by 3 bases and J by 4 bases, with 21 bases of the junction left unmatched. The CDR3 covers 21 residues. The CDR3, as DNA: TGTGCCATCAGTGACGAGGGACGAAAAGAGACTAGCGGGAGTCCGGCAGAGACCCAGTACTTC. Its protein product is CAISDEGRKETSGSPAETQYF.

The chain employs TRBV7-8 and TRBJ2-1, with a tentative D call TRBD2 (6 bases). This CDR3 region has 14 residues. Trimming cost V 2 bases and J 6 bases, with 11 bases left between them. The V gene's germline CDR1 is SGHVS and CDR2 FQNEAQ. The CDR3 coding sequence is TGTGCCAGCAGCTTAATGGGACTCCCCAATGAGCAGTTCTTC. This translates into CASSLMGLPNEQFF. Full variable domain (rest looked up from reference TRBV7-8 and TRBJ2-1): GAGVSQSPRYKVAKRGQDVALRCDPISGHVSLFWYQQALGQGPEFLTYFQNEAQLDKSGLPSDRFFAERPEGSVSTLKIQRTQQEDSAVYLCASSLMGLPNEQFFGPGTRLTVL.

The gene calls are TRBV7-2 and TRBJ2-3; D possibly corresponds to TRBD2 (5 bases). The germline gives CDR1 SGHTA, CDR2 FQGNSA. The CDR3 extends over 14 amino acids. Trimming pared 8 bases from V and 4 bases from J, leaving 16 bases between. The CDR3: CASELDASADTQYF. As DNA, the CDR3 is TGTGCCAGCGAACTAGACGCCAGTGCAGATACGCAGTATTTT.